One and the same sample provided the 31 T cell receptor beta chains below, sequenced in a study of molecular identifiers for immune sequencing clone quantification. TCRdb re-derived calls from the PCR reads in MiXCR, one entry per CDR3 protein. The sample holds more than 550,000 distinct CDR3 sequences, 25% seen once. Source material: naive CD8+ T cells from blood, with Jurkat cell RNA spiked in. The subset denotes: FACS-sorted CD8+CD4-CCR7+CD45RA+ naive T cells. The origin of the receptors is a human donor in good health. Some libraries in this study had Jurkat cell RNA spiked in.

In its sample, this clonotype was seen a few times. This chain uses TRBV7-9 with TRBJ2-7, with 8 bases matching TRBD1. CDR1 is SEHNR and CDR2 is FQNEAQ in the germline V gene (reference sequence). V shed 6 bases, J shed 4 bases, and the junction held 8 bases outside the gene matches. CDR3 length equals 14 residues. Written as DNA, the CDR3 is TGTGCCAGCAGAAAAGGACAGGGAATTTACGAGCAGTACTTC. Translated: CASRKGQGIYEQYF. Full variable domain (missing parts from reference TRBV7-9 and TRBJ2-7): DTGVSQNPRHKITKRGQNVTFRCDPISEHNRLYWYRQTLGQGPEFLTYFQNEAQLEKSRLLSDRFSAERPKGSFSTLEIQRTEQGDSAMYLCASRKGQGIYEQYFGPGTRLTVT.

The chain uses TRBV20-1 and TRBJ2-1; maybe TRBD2 (5 bases). Germline V gene lookup returns CDR1 DFQATT and CDR2 SNEGSKA (reference sequence). CDR3 length: 15 amino acids. V lost 2 bases to trimming and J lost 0 bases, with 11 bases between them. CDR3 sequence (DNA): TGCAGTGCTAGATTGACCGGGGACTCCTACAATGAGCAGTTCTTC. Amino acids: CSARLTGDSYNEQFF.

The V gene is TRBV7-6, the J gene TRBJ2-2, with a possible D match to TRBD1 (6 bases). This CDR3 spans 15 amino acids. Germline CDR1 SGHVS, CDR2 FNYEAQ. Trimming shortened V by 4 bases and J by 6 bases, and 15 bases separated the two germline ends. The CDR3 reads CASSSRTDVAGELFF. For the CDR3, the DNA is TGTGCCAGCAGCTCACGGACAGACGTCGCCGGGGAGCTGTTTTTT.

This clonotype has just a few counts. V is TRBV7-9 and J is TRBJ2-4; TRBD2 might be the D (6 bases). The CDR3 loop spans 14 amino acids. The germline gives CDR1 SEHNR, CDR2 FQNEAQ (reference sequence). Between the trimmed V and J ends, which lost 3 bases and 2 bases, there was a span of 8 bases. CDR3 residues: CASSLGGTKNIQYF. The CDR3 DNA follows: TGTGCCAGCAGCTTGGGAGGTACCAAAAACATTCAGTACTTC.

The rearrangement links TRBV2 to TRBJ1-2; tentatively, D is TRBD1 (5 bases). Germline loops: CDR1 SNHLY, CDR2 FYNNEI. Trimming left V 3 bases short and J 6 bases short, with 14 bases between. This CDR3 has 14 amino acids. The CDR3 spells CASSDWVEDNGYTF. Written as DNA, the CDR3 is TGTGCCAGCAGTGACTGGGTCGAGGACAATGGCTACACCTTC.

This clonotype was observed many times. V gene TRBV30 combines with J gene TRBJ2-1; D not certain. The germline V gene encodes CDR1 GTSNPN and CDR2 SVGIG (reference sequence). V lost 3 bases and J 2 bases, leaving 14 bases between the germline ends. CDR3 length: 15 residues. CDR3 nucleotides: TGTGCCTGGAGGACTTCCCTTTCCCCCTACAATGAGCAGTTCTTC. The encoded protein is CAWRTSLSPYNEQFF.

A word on this clonotype: A much larger clone lies one base from this, so it may be a read error. This sequence joins TRBV27 and TRBJ2-3; a weak D match, TRBD1 (7 bases). CDR3 length: 14 amino acids. Germline CDR1 is MNHEY and CDR2 is SMNVEV (reference sequence). The DNA of the CDR3 is TGTGCCAGCACTGGGGACTCAGGGACAGATACGCAGTTTTTT. Its protein product is CASTGDSGTDTQFF.

This sequence joins TRBV4-3 and TRBJ1-2, with D maybe TRBD1 (6 bases). Trimming shortened V by 0 bases and J by 5 bases, and 13 bases separated the two germline ends. Germline values: CDR1 LGHNA, CDR2 YSLEER. CDR3 length: 15 amino acids. The chain's CDR3 is CASSQDTGSGYGYTF. In nucleotides, the CDR3 is TGCGCCAGCAGCCAAGATACAGGGTCTGGGTATGGCTACACCTTC.

This clonotype was detected only a few times. J is TRBJ2-1 and V is TRBV9; D gene unclear. This CDR3 contains 15 residues. V shed 2 bases and J shed 2 bases, with 11 bases lying between them. CDR1 and CDR2 (germline): SGDLS, YYNGEE. The CDR3 reads CASSVGPMTYNEQFF. In nucleotides, the CDR3 is TGTGCCAGCAGCGTTGGCCCGATGACCTACAATGAGCAGTTCTTC. The complete variable domain, with remaining parts taken from reference TRBV9 and TRBJ2-1, reads DSGVTQTPKHLITATGQRVTLRCSPRSGDLSVYWYQQSLDQGLQFLIQYYNGEERAKGNILERFSAQQFPDLHSELNLSSLELGDSALYFCASSVGPMTYNEQFFGPGTRLTVL.

V gene TRBV4-1 combines with J gene TRBJ1-1, with D possibly TRBD1 on 5 matching bases. Germline V lookup: CDR1 MGHRA, CDR2 YSYEKL. The V gene lost 4 bases and the J gene lost 5 bases, with 17 bases spanning the gap. The CDR3 totals 15 residues. CDR3: CASSLTGGGGTEAFF. In DNA, the CDR3 is TGCGCCAGCAGCCTCACGGGTGGGGGGGGGACTGAAGCTTTCTTT.

This clonotype was detected a few times. The rearrangement joins TRBV4-3 to TRBJ2-1; perhaps TRBD1 as D (6 bases). Trimming removed 0 bases at V and 7 bases at J, with 13 bases between. CDR1 and CDR2 from the germline V gene are LGHNA and YSLEER. This CDR3 contains 15 residues. The CDR3 sequence: CASSQDRWGRNEQFF. DNA of the CDR3: TGCGCCAGCAGCCAAGATCGATGGGGGCGGAATGAGCAGTTCTTC.

In regard to this clonotype: Possible read error: a much larger clone is one base away. The chain joins TRBV29-1 to TRBJ2-7; D perhaps matches TRBD1 (5 bases). The CDR3 totals 13 residues. V shed 3 bases and J shed 9 bases, with 18 bases lying between them. Germline V lookup: CDR1 SQVTM, CDR2 ANQGSEA. This CDR3 is CSVEGPVGSVQYF. CDR3 DNA sequence: TGCAGCGTTGAGGGGCCCGTGGGGTCCGTGCAGTACTTC.

The chain recombines TRBV5-6 with TRBJ1-2; D might be TRBD1 (5 bases). CDR3 length equals 14 residues. Trimming stripped 0 bases from V and 5 bases from J, with 11 bases between. The germline V gene encodes CDR1 SGHDT and CDR2 YYEEEE. CDR3 region: CASSLAGSPYGYTF. CDR3 bases: TGTGCCAGCAGCTTGGCAGGGAGCCCTTATGGCTACACCTTC.

Only a few counts were recorded for this clonotype. V usage is TRBV20-1 and J usage is TRBJ2-4; D is unresolved. This CDR3 has 15 amino acids. The germline V gene has CDR1 DFQATT and CDR2 SNEGSKA (reference sequence). Trimming cost V 0 bases and J 4 bases, with 13 bases left between them. CDR3 residues: CSARDRFGSKNIQYF. DNA of the CDR3: TGCAGTGCTAGAGATCGGTTTGGCAGTAAAAACATTCAGTACTTC.

The V gene is TRBV12-3 or TRBV12-4, the J gene TRBJ2-1, with a tentative D call TRBD2 (7 bases). The CDR3 runs to 14 residues. V lost 7 bases and J lost 5, with 15 bases in between. The CDR3 DNA follows: TGTGCCAGCACCACCCGGGGGGCCAACAATGAGCAGTTCTTC. Its protein product is CASTTRGANNEQFF.

This clonotype has at least ten counts. The chain joins TRBV7-9 to TRBJ1-4, with D hard to call. The germline V and J ends were trimmed by 3 bases and 6 bases, with 14 bases remaining between them. The CDR3 length is 15 residues. Germline-derived CDR1 and CDR2 are SEHNR and FQNEAQ (reference sequence). The CDR3 is CASSFLDGPYEKLFF. CDR3 DNA: TGTGCCAGCAGCTTCCTGGACGGGCCGTATGAAAAACTGTTTTTT.

A few counts support this clonotype. This chain connects TRBV5-4 to TRBJ2-7; 11 bases agree with TRBD2. CDR3 length: 17 residues. The trim removed 2 bases at V and 4 bases at J, leaving 11 bases unmatched. Germline V CDR1 and CDR2: SGHNT, YYREEE (reference sequence). CDR3 DNA sequence: TGTGCCAGCAGCTTCGGGTCACTAGCGGGAGATGAGTACGAGCAGTACTTC. Its translation: CASSFGSLAGDEYEQYF.

This clonotype occurred many times. The chain couples TRBV28 to TRBJ1-5; 10 nucleotides match TRBD1. Germline values: CDR1 MDHEN, CDR2 SYDVKM. The CDR3 runs to 14 residues. With 6 bases clipped from V and 6 bases from J, the junction kept 5 bases outside the gene matches. The chain's CDR3 is CASRTTGGFQPQHF. The CDR3 nucleotides read TGTGCCAGCAGGACGACAGGGGGCTTTCAGCCCCAGCATTTT.

A word on this clonotype: A much larger clone is a single base away; this may be a read error. The V and J genes are TRBV6-1 and TRBJ2-7; D may be TRBD1 (6 bases). The CDR3 consists of 12 residues. The germline V and J ends were trimmed by 7 bases and 5 bases, with 12 bases remaining between them. The germline CDR1 and CDR2 sequences are MNHNS and SASEGT. The CDR3 DNA follows: TGTGCCAGCAACCAGGGGAACCACGAGCAGTACTTC. The encoded protein is CASNQGNHEQYF.

The CDR3 DNA reads TGTGCCACCAGCACCCGCCCCGCGGGAGGAGAGACCCAGTACTTC. Translated: CATSTRPAGGETQYF. The chain is built from TRBV15 and TRBJ2-5; TRBD2 matches 8 bases. CDR3 length: 15 amino acids. Per the germline V gene, CDR1 is LNHNV and CDR2 is YYDKDF (reference sequence). V lost 4 bases to trimming and J lost 4 bases; unmatched junction nucleotides: 8.

The chain recombines TRBV7-9 with TRBJ2-3, with D perhaps matching TRBD1 or TRBD2 (5 bases each). Germline V gives CDR1 SEHNR, CDR2 FQNEAQ (reference sequence). Trimming stripped 1 base from V and 0 bases from J, with 11 bases between. CDR3 size: 16 residues. Here the CDR3 reads CASSLVGASSTDTQYF. In DNA, the CDR3 is TGTGCCAGCAGCTTAGTCGGGGCATCTAGCACAGATACGCAGTATTTT.

Remarks on this clonotype: Just one base apart from a much larger clone, this may be a read error. The rearrangement uses TRBV20-1 and TRBJ2-7; unclear D gene. Trimming stripped 0 bases from V and 5 bases from J, with 26 bases between. This CDR3 has 18 residues. Germline V gene sequence: CDR1 DFQATT, CDR2 SNEGSKA (reference sequence). The CDR3 loop is CSARDLWTDAYFIDEQYF. The CDR3 DNA follows: TGCAGTGCTAGAGATCTGTGGACGGACGCCTATTTCATCGACGAGCAGTACTTC.

CDR3 region: CASSLTREGQYF. CDR3 bases: TGTGCCAGCAGCCTCACACGGGAAGGGCAGTACTTC. J is TRBJ2-7 and V is TRBV12-3 or TRBV12-4; perhaps TRBD2 as D (5 bases). The CDR3 extends over 12 amino acids. Trimming took off 6 bases at V and 9 bases at J, with 15 bases between the two ends.

Concerning this clonotype itself: A read error may be the cause here, since a much bigger clone is one base away. V and J are TRBV27 and TRBJ2-6; the D call may be TRBD1 or TRBD2 (5 bases each). This CDR3 has 16 amino acids. Looked up from germline, CDR1 is MNHEY and CDR2 is SMNVEV (reference sequence). The CDR3 sequence is CASSSMGVIGANVPTF. The CDR3 DNA is TGTGCCAGCAGTTCGATGGGGGTAATCGGGGCCAACGTCCCGACTTTC.

This clonotype was seen repeatedly, ten times or more. The chain employs TRBV4-1 and TRBJ2-7; 10 nucleotides line up with TRBD1. The CDR3 contains 15 residues. V lost 0 bases, J lost 5 bases, and 4 bases stayed unmatched. Per the germline V gene, CDR1 is MGHRA and CDR2 is YSYEKL. The CDR3 DNA follows: TGCGCCAGCAGCCAAGATGTAGGACAGGGGGACGAGCAGTACTTC. Its protein product is CASSQDVGQGDEQYF.

Ten or more counts support this clonotype. The CDR3 loop reads CSVGVPGANVLTF. CDR3 sequence (DNA): TGCAGCGTTGGAGTCCCTGGGGCCAACGTCCTGACTTTC. The V call is TRBV29-1, the J call TRBJ2-6; D ambiguous. The CDR3 length is 13 residues. V dropped 4 bases and J dropped 2 bases, with 6 bases sitting between them. Per the germline V gene, CDR1 is SQVTM and CDR2 is ANQGSEA.

Worth noting for this clonotype: This clone may be a read error of a much larger clone one base away. This is likely a read error, given that the CDR3 carries no conserved phenylalanine or tryptophan at its end. The rearrangement links TRBV5-6 to TRBJ2-7; D is unresolved. Trimming took 3 bases from V and 4 from J, leaving 8 bases between them. Looked up from germline, CDR1 is SGHDT and CDR2 is YYEEEE. This CDR3 contains 12 residues. The chain's CDR3 is CASSSETYEQYS. The CDR3 DNA sequence: TGTGCCAGCAGCTCGGAGACTTACGAGCAGTACTCC.

Regarding this clonotype: This clone may be a read error of a much larger clone one base away. This chain uses TRBV29-1 with TRBJ2-2, with D possibly matching TRBD2 (5 bases). Germline values: CDR1 SQVTM, CDR2 ANQGSEA. The CDR3 totals 12 residues. CDR3 in DNA: TGCACCCTTCGATCGAACACCGGGGAGCTGTCTTTT. It yields the protein CTLRSNTGELSF.

Comments on this clonotype: Possible read error: a much larger clone is one base away. The gene calls are TRBV6-5 and TRBJ1-2; 7 bases fit TRBD1. The CDR3 is 15 residues long. Germline V CDR1 and CDR2: MNHEY, SVGAGI. The DNA of the CDR3 is TGTGCCAGCACCCACCACAGGGGAGTGGACTATGGCTACAGCTTC. It yields the protein CASTHHRGVDYGYSF.

This clonotype was seen many times. This chain links TRBV13 with TRBJ1-1, with 7 bases lining up with TRBD1. The trim removed 1 base at V and 5 bases at J, leaving 4 bases unmatched. Germline V lookup: CDR1 PRHDT, CDR2 FYEKMQ (reference sequence). CDR3 size: 14 residues. The CDR3 DNA reads TGTGCCAGCAGCTTAGCTGACAGGGTAACTGAAGCTTTCTTT. The encoded protein is CASSLADRVTEAFF.

This chain connects TRBV7-9 to TRBJ2-2; TRBD1 or TRBD2 may be the D gene (5 bases each). Between the trimmed V and J ends, which lost 0 bases and 3 bases, there was a span of 11 bases. Germline V gene data show CDR1 as SEHNR and CDR2 as FQNEAQ (reference sequence). The CDR3 is 16 residues long. DNA for the CDR3: TGTGCCAGCAGCTTAGCGGGACGTATATACACCGGGGAGCTGTTTTTT. Its protein is CASSLAGRIYTGELFF.